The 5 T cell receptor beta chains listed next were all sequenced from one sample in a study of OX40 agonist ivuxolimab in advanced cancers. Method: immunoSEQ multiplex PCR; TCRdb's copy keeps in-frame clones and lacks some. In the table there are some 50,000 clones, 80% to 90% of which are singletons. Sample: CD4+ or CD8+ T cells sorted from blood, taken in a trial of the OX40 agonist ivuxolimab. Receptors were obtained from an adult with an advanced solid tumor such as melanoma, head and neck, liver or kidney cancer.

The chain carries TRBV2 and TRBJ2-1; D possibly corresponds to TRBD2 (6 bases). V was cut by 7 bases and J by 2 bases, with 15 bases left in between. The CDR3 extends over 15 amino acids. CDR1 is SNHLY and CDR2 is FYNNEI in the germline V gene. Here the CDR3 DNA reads TGTGCCAGCACCCAGATGGGGGGACCCTACAATGAGCAGTTCTTC. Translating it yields CASTQMGGPYNEQFF.

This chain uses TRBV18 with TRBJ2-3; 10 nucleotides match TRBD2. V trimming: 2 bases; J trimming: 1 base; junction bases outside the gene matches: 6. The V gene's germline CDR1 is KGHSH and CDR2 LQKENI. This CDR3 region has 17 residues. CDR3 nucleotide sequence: TGTGCCAGCTCACCAGTCGGTAGCGGGGGGCGCACAGATACGCAGTATTTT. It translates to CASSPVGSGGRTDTQYF.

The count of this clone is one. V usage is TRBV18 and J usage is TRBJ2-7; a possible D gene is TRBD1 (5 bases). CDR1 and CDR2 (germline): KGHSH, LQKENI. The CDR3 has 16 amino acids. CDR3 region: CASSPRAGSLSHEQYV. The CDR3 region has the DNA TGTGCCAGCTCACCACGGGCAGGGTCCCTCTCCCACGAGCAGTACGTC.

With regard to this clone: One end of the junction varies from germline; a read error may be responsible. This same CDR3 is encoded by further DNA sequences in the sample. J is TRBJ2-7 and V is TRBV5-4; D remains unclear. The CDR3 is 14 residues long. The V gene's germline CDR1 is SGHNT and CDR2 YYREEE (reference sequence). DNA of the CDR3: TGTGCCAGCAGCCAACGGAGAGGCTCCTACGAACAGTACTTC. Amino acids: CASSQRRGSYEQYF.

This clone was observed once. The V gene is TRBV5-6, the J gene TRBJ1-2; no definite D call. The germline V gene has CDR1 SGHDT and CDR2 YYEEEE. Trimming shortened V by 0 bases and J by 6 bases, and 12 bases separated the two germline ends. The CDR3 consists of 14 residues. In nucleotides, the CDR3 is TGTGCCAGCAGCTTGGGAGGTATCGACGATGGCTACACCTTC. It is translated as CASSLGGIDDGYTF.